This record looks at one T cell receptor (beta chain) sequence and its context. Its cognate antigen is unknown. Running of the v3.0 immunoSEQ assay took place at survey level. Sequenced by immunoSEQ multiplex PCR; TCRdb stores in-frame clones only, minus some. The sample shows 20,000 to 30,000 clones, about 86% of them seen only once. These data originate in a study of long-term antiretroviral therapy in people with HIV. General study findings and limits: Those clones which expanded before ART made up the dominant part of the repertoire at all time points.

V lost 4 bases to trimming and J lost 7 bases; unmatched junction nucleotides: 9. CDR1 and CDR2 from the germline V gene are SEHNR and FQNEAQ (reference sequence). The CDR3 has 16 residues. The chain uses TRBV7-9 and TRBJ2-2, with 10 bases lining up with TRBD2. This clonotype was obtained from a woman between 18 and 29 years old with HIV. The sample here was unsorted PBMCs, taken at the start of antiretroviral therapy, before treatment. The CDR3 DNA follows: TGTGCCAGCAGCTCCCAGCGGGAGGGCCGAAGCGGGGAGCTGTTTTTT. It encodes CASSSQREGRSGELFF. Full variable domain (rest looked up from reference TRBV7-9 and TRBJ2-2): DTGVSQNPRHKITKRGQNVTFRCDPISEHNRLYWYRQTLGQGPEFLTYFQNEAQLEKSRLLSDRFSAERPKGSFSTLEIQRTEQGDSAMYLCASSSQREGRSGELFFGEGSRLTVL.